The present T cell receptor (beta chain) was sequenced within a study of T-cell memory formation after mild COVID-19 (dated by TCRdb to about 2021). For the study in its entirety: Most TCR sequence clusters were specific to one of the two donors. T-cell clones expanding and contracting after mild COVID-19 in a couple of donors were tracked by longitudinal TCRalpha and TCRbeta repertoire sequencing. The cohort comprised two young, previously healthy adult volunteers, one female and one male. Beyond this particular receptor, the publication reports: Whether the second-wave clones peaking on day 37 were SARS-CoV-2 specific was not confirmed. From day 15 to 85, contracting clones showed balanced CD4/CD8 phenotypes, whereas a second wave of clones that expanded from day 15 to 37 leaned towards CD4+. The study covered only a couple of mild cases, and larger cohorts including severe cases with pre-infection samples were considered necessary. Contracting CD4+ clones turned up mainly in the CM and EM memory subsets, whereas EMRA was where CD8+ clones were enriched. The detection of some responding clones in pre-infection memory suggests that pre-existing cross-reactive memory T cells joined the SARS-CoV-2 response.

A distance of 5 bases separates the germline ends of V and J, which lose 1 base and 1 base respectively. According to the germline V gene (reference sequence), CDR1 reads DFQATT and CDR2 reads SNEGSKA. The CDR3 measures 13 amino acids from cysteine to phenylalanine. Only CDR3 DNA remains: 39 bases, in frame from the first base. PBMCs were isolated by Ficoll-Paque density gradient centrifugation. This clonotype was counted between two and nine times. The antigen this receptor binds is unknown. The sample holds no much larger clone one base away, and base qualities are not on file. TCRdb names Illumina NovaSeq 6000 as the instrument used. Using 5'RACE with constant-segment primers, TCRalpha and TCRbeta cDNA libraries were constructed, with sample barcodes and unique molecular identifiers added in the process. RNA was extracted from every sample with Trizol reagent. Libraries were amplified in two PCR steps, with a second sample barcode and Illumina TruSeq adapters added in the second step. The libraries were sequenced on an Illumina NovaSeq using 2 x 150 bp paired-end reads. In the source study's methods: With migec v1.2.7, reads were demultiplexed and then collapsed into UMI-guided consensus sequences. Using mixcr v2.1.11, UMI consensuses were aligned to TRA and TRB V and J templates and then assembled into clonotypes. A clonotype was counted as expanded or contracted only if both edgeR and NoisET called the change significant, with noise models trained on biological replicates. For edgeR calls, a false discovery rate-adjusted p below 0.01 and a log2 fold-change threshold of 1 were applied. As an exploratory analysis of dynamics, max-normalized trajectories of the 1000 most abundant clonotypes were examined with PCA combined with hierarchical clustering. Separately sequenced CD4+ and CD8+ repertoires were used to assign the CD4 or CD8 phenotype of responding clones. The public reads were reanalyzed by TCRdb: fastp trimming at Q25, MiXCR alignment, in-frame beta chains only. Under each unique CDR3 protein, matching rows form one entry showing the most common genes and DNA. TCRdb's processing, not the authors' own work, is the source of the V and J calls. The sample table shows under 300,000 distinct CDR3 sequences, and roughly 8% are seen once. Of the sample, 22% is held by the ten largest clones.

Sequencing input: PBMCs or a T cell subset sorted from them (not recorded which). The chain links TRBV20-1 with TRBJ1-3, with no D gene named confidently. The clonotype was recovered from a man younger than 35 who had mild COVID-19 (a few samples of this study predate the infection). The sample titles of this study are shuffled in the database, so cell type and time point are left out; the donor was told from shared clones. This receptor carries the CDR3 CSARVGSGNTIYF. Here is the DNA: TGCAGTGCTAGAGTCGGTTCTGGAAACACCATATATTTT.